This entry is about one T cell receptor beta chain. The data originate from a study of blood T cell repertoires in COVID-19. Study context: The analysed material was cDNA or gDNA that came from T cells, B-cell-depleted T cells, or PBMCs.

CDR1 and CDR2 (germline): SEHNR, FQNEAQ (reference sequence). This CDR3 contains 15 residues. Trimming removed 5 bases at V and 4 bases at J, with 15 bases between. Produced via immunoSEQ multiplex PCR; TCRdb's table is partial and in-frame only. The table includes 340,000 or so clones, approximately 86% detected once. Assignments of participants to cohorts depended upon their own reported clinical history. The gene calls are TRBV7-9 and TRBJ2-1; possibly TRBD1 for D (6 bases). The receptor's source is a woman in her forties with acute COVID-19. The sequenced sample consisted of PBMCs or T cells enriched from blood (not recorded which). This CDR3 reads CASSPRGQTYNEQFF. The CDR3 DNA reads TGTGCCAGCAGCCCAAGAGGACAGACTTACAATGAGCAGTTCTTC.